These 24 T cell receptor beta chains share one sample of origin, sequenced in a study of cytomegalovirus exposure and HLA in healthy donors. In the PCR, 60 Vbeta and 13 Jbeta primers were used. TCRdb keeps only in-frame clones here, not all; method: immunoSEQ multiplex PCR. The listing records about 64,000 clones. Sample: PBMCs. The receptor set was obtained from a woman aged 18-29 years in good health and CMV-seronegative.

This sequence joins TRBV5-1 and TRBJ1-2; 8 nucleotides agree with TRBD1. Germline loops: CDR1 SGHRS, CDR2 YFSETQ. V lost 2 bases, J lost 3 bases, and 6 bases stayed unmatched. There are 15 residues in the CDR3. CDR3 in amino acids: CASSFDWGQDYGYTF. CDR3 nucleotide sequence: TGCGCCAGCAGCTTCGATTGGGGACAGGACTATGGCTACACCTTC.

V is TRBV19 and J is TRBJ2-1; D uncertain. The V end lost 3 bases, the J end lost 7 bases, and 13 bases lay between the germline ends. Germline values: CDR1 LNHDA, CDR2 SQIVND (reference sequence). The CDR3 consists of 14 residues. CDR3: CASSMVGLRNEQFF. CDR3 coding DNA: TGTGCCAGTAGTATGGTGGGCCTCAGGAATGAGCAGTTCTTC.

The V call is TRBV27, the J call TRBJ1-5; D is unresolved. V was pared by 2 bases and J by 8 bases, with 13 bases between. Germline CDR1 reads MNHEY; CDR2 reads SMNVEV (reference sequence). CDR3 length: 14 residues. The CDR3 nucleotides are TGTGCCAGCAGTTTAAATCCTTTGATAGAGCCCCAGCATTTT. This codes for CASSLNPLIEPQHF.

This sequence joins TRBV6-1 and TRBJ1-1; TRBD1 is a possible D gene (6 bases). The germline V gene has CDR1 MNHNS and CDR2 SASEGT. The CDR3 has 15 residues. V lost 6 bases, J lost 0 bases, and 14 bases lay in between. CDR3 region: CASRERGGLNTEAFF. The CDR3 DNA follows: TGTGCCAGCAGGGAAAGGGGGGGCTTGAACACTGAAGCTTTCTTT.

The J gene is TRBJ1-1, the V gene TRBV6-1; D unresolved. V gave up 1 base and J gave up 5 bases, with 8 bases separating them. Germline lookup yields CDR1 MNHNS and CDR2 SASEGT. The CDR3 is 13 residues long. The chain's CDR3 is CASSEEVRTEAFF. The CDR3 DNA is TGTGCCAGCAGTGAAGAAGTCAGGACTGAAGCTTTCTTT.

This chain links TRBV30 with TRBJ2-3; 7 bases map to TRBD2. The length of the CDR3 is 15 residues. Germline CDR1 and CDR2: GTSNPN and SVGIG (reference sequence). With 5 bases clipped from V and 0 bases from J, the junction kept 8 bases outside the gene matches. The CDR3 is CAWGLSGGSTDTQYF. CDR3 nucleotide sequence: TGTGCCTGGGGACTTTCGGGGGGTAGCACAGATACGCAGTATTTT. The full variable domain, rest sourced from reference TRBV30 and TRBJ2-3, is SQTIHQWPATLVQPVGSPLSLECTVEGTSNPNLYWYRQAAGRGLQLLFYSVGIGQISSEVPQNLSASRPQDRQFILSSKKLLLSDSGFYLCAWGLSGGSTDTQYFGPGTRLTVL.

The genes are TRBV4-1 and TRBJ1-1, with a possible D match to TRBD1 (5 bases). Trimming cost V 3 bases and J 5 bases, with 10 bases left between them. This CDR3 is 13 amino acids long. Germline V gene lookup returns CDR1 MGHRA and CDR2 YSYEKL. As DNA, the CDR3 is TGCGCCAGCAGCCAGCAGGGTGAAACTGAAGCTTTCTTT. Translating gives CASSQQGETEAFF.

V is TRBV27 and J is TRBJ2-7; possibly TRBD1 for D (6 bases). Germline V gene sequence: CDR1 MNHEY, CDR2 SMNVEV (reference sequence). Trimming removed 2 bases at V and 0 bases at J, with 8 bases between. The CDR3 is made up of 14 amino acids. The chain's CDR3 is CASSLTGLSYEQYF. In nucleotides, the CDR3 is TGTGCCAGCAGTTTAACAGGGCTCTCCTACGAGCAGTACTTC.

The chain recombines TRBV4-2 with TRBJ2-7; D is ambiguous. CDR1 LGHNA and CDR2 YNFKEQ come from the germline V gene. CDR3 length: 15 amino acids. The V and J ends lost 0 bases and 4 bases respectively, with 13 bases between them. The CDR3 DNA follows: TGTGCCAGCAGCCAAGAAACGACTCTCGCTTACGAGCAGTACTTC. Residues: CASSQETTLAYEQYF.

V and J are TRBV7-8 and TRBJ1-1; a weak D match, TRBD1 (6 bases). Per germline, CDR1 SGHVS and CDR2 FQNEAQ. Trimming took off 5 bases at V and 1 base at J, with 14 bases between the two ends. The CDR3 length is 15 residues. The CDR3 DNA reads TGTGCCAGCAGCGTACGACAGGCTCCGAACACTGAAGCTTTCTTT. This translates into CASSVRQAPNTEAFF.

The genes are TRBV5-1 and TRBJ2-7; TRBD2 matches at 13 bases. The CDR3 length is 15 residues. Losses at the gene ends were 5 bases for V and 4 bases for J; bases not matched to a gene: 6. CDR1 and CDR2 (germline): SGHRS, YFSETQ. The CDR3 loop is CASRPGLAGIYEQYF. As DNA, the CDR3 is TGCGCCAGCAGACCGGGACTAGCGGGGATATACGAGCAGTACTTC. Using reference TRBV5-1 and TRBJ2-7 for the parts outside the CDR3, the full variable domain is KAGVTQTPRYLIKTRGQQVTLSCSPISGHRSVSWYQQTPGQGLQFLFEYFSETQRNKGNFPGRFSGRQFSNSRSEMNVSTLELGDSALYLCASRPGLAGIYEQYFGPGTRLTVT.

V and J are TRBV2 and TRBJ2-7; 10 bases are a match to TRBD1. With 10 bases clipped from V and 6 bases from J, the junction kept 12 bases outside the gene matches. The CDR3 has 14 residues. CDR1 and CDR2 from the germline V gene are SNHLY and FYNNEI. This CDR3 is CATRRDRGLPEQYF. The CDR3, as DNA: TGTGCCACTCGTAGGGACAGGGGACTCCCCGAGCAGTACTTC.

The chain employs TRBV30 and TRBJ2-3; maybe TRBD1 (5 bases). V was pared by 1 base and J by 8 bases, with 16 bases between. The CDR3 totals 14 residues. The germline gives CDR1 GTSNPN, CDR2 SVGIG (reference sequence). The CDR3 DNA reads TGTGCCTGGAGTGGCGTCGGGCTAGGGGTTACGCAGTATTTT. It is translated as CAWSGVGLGVTQYF.

The CDR3 DNA sequence: TGTGCCTGGACGGACGGGTATGGGTTGGAGGGTGAAAAACTGTTTTTT. The encoded protein is CAWTDGYGLEGEKLFF. The genes are TRBV30 and TRBJ1-4; unclear D gene. The length of the CDR3 is 16 residues. Trimming pared 4 bases from V and 7 bases from J, leaving 22 bases between. Germline V lookup: CDR1 GTSNPN, CDR2 SVGIG (reference sequence). The full variable domain, rest sourced from reference TRBV30 and TRBJ1-4, is SQTIHQWPATLVQPVGSPLSLECTVEGTSNPNLYWYRQAAGRGLQLLFYSVGIGQISSEVPQNLSASRPQDRQFILSSKKLLLSDSGFYLCAWTDGYGLEGEKLFFGSGTQLSVL.

Remarks on this clone: Sequence at one end of the junction differs from germline and may be a read error. The V gene is TRBV20-1, the J gene TRBJ1-6; D may be TRBD1 (5 bases). CDR3 size: 11 residues. CDR1 and CDR2 (germline): DFQATT, SNEGSKA (reference sequence). The CDR3 DNA follows: TGCAGTGCTAGGCAGGGTCTACTAACTGGCTTT. Translation: CSARQGLLTGF.

The chain has TRBV5-4 and TRBJ1-6; TRBD1 might be the D (6 bases). Between the trimmed V and J ends, which lost 4 bases and 5 bases, there was a span of 19 bases. Germline loops: CDR1 SGHNT, CDR2 YYREEE (reference sequence). This CDR3 region has 17 residues. This chain's CDR3 is CASSLRAPTGNNSPLHF. CDR3 in DNA: TGTGCCAGCAGCCTCCGTGCCCCCACAGGGAATAATTCACCCCTCCACTTT.

V is TRBV7-6 and J is TRBJ1-6, with TRBD1 matching over 8 bases. This CDR3 has 15 amino acids. Germline lookup yields CDR1 SGHVS and CDR2 FNYEAQ. With V trimmed by 4 bases and J by 9 bases, 8 bases remained unmatched. Written as DNA, the CDR3 is TGTGCCAGCAGCTCCCGGGACAGGATGTTTTCACCCCTCCACTTT. As protein: CASSSRDRMFSPLHF.

The chain couples TRBV6-5 to TRBJ1-2; D perhaps matches TRBD1 (6 bases). CDR3 size: 13 residues. The V end lost 6 bases, the J end lost 3 bases, and 11 bases lay between the germline ends. The V gene's germline CDR1 is MNHEY and CDR2 SVGAGI. CDR3 bases: TGTGCCAGCAGAAAGGACAGCTACTATGGCTACACCTTC. The encoded protein is CASRKDSYYGYTF.

This chain uses TRBV6-1 with TRBJ1-3; no firm D call. V shed 1 base and J shed 0 bases, with 7 bases lying between them. The germline CDR1 and CDR2 sequences are MNHNS and SASEGT. The CDR3 has 15 amino acids. DNA of the CDR3: TGTGCCAGCAGTGAAGACAGCTTCTCTGGAAACACCATATATTTT. As protein: CASSEDSFSGNTIYF.

The chain uses TRBV9 and TRBJ2-5, with TRBD1 matching over 9 bases. This CDR3 region has 16 residues. Germline CDR1 and CDR2: SGDLS and YYNGEE. V trimming: 4 bases; J trimming: 4 bases; junction bases outside the gene matches: 11. This chain's CDR3 is CASSTRTGVLVETQYF. The CDR3 DNA reads as TGTGCCAGCAGCACCCGGACAGGGGTATTGGTAGAGACCCAGTACTTC.

The V call is TRBV7-9, the J call TRBJ2-3; 12 nucleotides align to TRBD1. Trimming cost V 5 bases and J 5 bases; bases outside gene matches: 11. This CDR3 spans 17 amino acids. Germline V gene sequence: CDR1 SEHNR, CDR2 FQNEAQ (reference sequence). The CDR3 DNA reads as TGTGCCAGCAGCCCCCTAAGGGACAGGGGGCGCGGAGATACGCAGTATTTT. Translating gives CASSPLRDRGRGDTQYF.

The V gene is TRBV11-3, the J gene TRBJ2-7; 9 bases agree with TRBD2. V shed 3 bases, J shed 4 bases, and the junction held 13 bases outside the gene matches. The CDR3 is made up of 17 amino acids. Germline lookup yields CDR1 SGHNT and CDR2 YENEEA. CDR3 in DNA: TGTGCCAGCAGCTTGGGGGGAGGAGCGGGAGGTAGGTACGAGCAGTACTTC. Amino acids: CASSLGGGAGGRYEQYF.

The genes are TRBV6-5 and TRBJ2-2, with TRBD2 matching 7 bases. V shed 6 bases and J 0 bases; nucleotides not matched to a gene: 4. The CDR3 runs to 15 residues. CDR1 and CDR2 from the germline V gene are MNHEY and SVGAGI. Here the CDR3 reads CASRGLAANTGELFF. In DNA form, the CDR3 reads TGTGCCAGCAGGGGGCTAGCGGCGAACACCGGGGAGCTGTTTTTT.

The chain carries TRBV13 and TRBJ1-1, with unresolved D. V lost 3 bases to trimming and J lost 1 base, with 12 bases between them. There are 15 residues in the CDR3. Per the germline V gene, CDR1 is PRHDT and CDR2 is FYEKMQ (reference sequence). The CDR3 region is CASSLVGSRNTEAFF. The CDR3 DNA reads as TGTGCCAGCAGCTTGGTCGGTAGTAGGAACACTGAAGCTTTCTTT.